This T cell receptor (beta chain) was sequenced for a study of human T cells and chemical hapten exposure. Study-level background: Patients got weekly scalp diphenylcyclopropenone doses over the roughly 24-week study. How much TCR each sample yielded varied, mostly because pooled library volumes differed slightly.

This clonotype was seen repeatedly, ten times or more. V lost 6 bases, J lost 7 bases, and 18 bases lay in between. There are 15 residues in the CDR3. As to time point: patch test 1, 2 weeks after DPC sensitization. The treatment here: therapeutic diphenylcyclopropenone sensitization with weekly scalp DPC. Each patch-test visit's blood sample preceded patch application. The authors' processing: Across samples, TCR counts had a median of about 100,000 and ranged from about 20,000 to 750,000. Each CDR3 protein gets one entry after TCRdb re-called the RACE reads with MiXCR. The V and J calls here are based on TCRdb, not the publication. Among 95,000 or so distinct CDR3 sequences listed, more than 9% were seen once.

The origin of this receptor is a man between 35 and 55 years old with alopecia areata. Some clones in this sample may be carry-over from other donors' samples. This material consisted of whole blood, taken in connection with sensitization to the hapten diphenylcyclopropenone (DPC). The rearrangement links TRBV12-3 or TRBV12-4 to TRBJ1-4; tentatively, D is TRBD1 (5 bases). CDR3 nucleotides: TGTGCCAGCAGCCGACGGTCCCGGGGCGGTGAAAAACTGTTTTTT. Translation: CASSRRSRGGEKLFF.